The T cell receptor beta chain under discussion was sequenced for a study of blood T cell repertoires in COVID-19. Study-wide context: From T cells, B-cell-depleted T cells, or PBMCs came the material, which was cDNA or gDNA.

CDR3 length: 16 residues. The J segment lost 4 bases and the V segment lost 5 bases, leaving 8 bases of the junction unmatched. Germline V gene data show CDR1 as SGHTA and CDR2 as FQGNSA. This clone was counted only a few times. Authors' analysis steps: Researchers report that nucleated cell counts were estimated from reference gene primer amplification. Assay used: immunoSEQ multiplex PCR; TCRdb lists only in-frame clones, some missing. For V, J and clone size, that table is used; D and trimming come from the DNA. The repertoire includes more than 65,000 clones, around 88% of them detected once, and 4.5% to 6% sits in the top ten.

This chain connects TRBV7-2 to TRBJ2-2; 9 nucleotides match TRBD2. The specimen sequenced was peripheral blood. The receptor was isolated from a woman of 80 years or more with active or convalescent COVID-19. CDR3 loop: CASSLSGRGSTGELFF. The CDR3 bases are TGTGCCAGCAGCCTTAGCGGGAGAGGATCCACCGGGGAGCTGTTTTTT.